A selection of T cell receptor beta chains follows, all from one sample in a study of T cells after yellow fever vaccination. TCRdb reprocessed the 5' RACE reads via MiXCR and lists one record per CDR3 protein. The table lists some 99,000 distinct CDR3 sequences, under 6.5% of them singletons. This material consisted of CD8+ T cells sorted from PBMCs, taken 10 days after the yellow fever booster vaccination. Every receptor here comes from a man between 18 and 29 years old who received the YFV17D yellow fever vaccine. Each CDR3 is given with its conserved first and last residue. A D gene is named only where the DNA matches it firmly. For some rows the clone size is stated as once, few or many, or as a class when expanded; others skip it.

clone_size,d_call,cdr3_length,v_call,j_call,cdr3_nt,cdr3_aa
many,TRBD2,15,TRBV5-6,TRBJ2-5,TGTGCCAGCAGCTTGGCTAGCGGGGGGTTCGAGACCCAGTACTTC,CASSLASGGFETQYF
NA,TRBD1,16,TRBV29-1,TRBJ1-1,TGCAGCGTTGAGGGGACAGGCAATAACCTGGGGACTGAAGCTTTCTTT,CSVEGTGNNLGTEAFF
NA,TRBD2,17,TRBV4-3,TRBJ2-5,TGCGCCAGCAGCCAAGCCTCTAGCGGACGCGGGTTGGAGACCCAGTACTTC,CASSQASSGRGLETQYF
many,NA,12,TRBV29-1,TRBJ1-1,TGCAGCGTCCTCGACCTGAACACTGAAGCTTTCTTT,CSVLDLNTEAFF
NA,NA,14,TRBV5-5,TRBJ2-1,TGTGCCAGCAGCCGGGGAAGCTCCTACAATGAGCAGTTCTTC,CASSRGSSYNEQFF
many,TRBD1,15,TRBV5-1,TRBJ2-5,TGCGCCGGACGACCGGGACAGATGAACCAAGAGACCCAGTACTTC,CAGRPGQMNQETQYF
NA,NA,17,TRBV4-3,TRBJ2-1,TGCGCCAGCAGCCAAGATAGTACAGGGCGAGCCTACAATGAGCAGTTCTTC,CASSQDSTGRAYNEQFF
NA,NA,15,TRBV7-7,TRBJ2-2,TGTGCTAGCAGCTTAGGGTCGCAGAACACCGGGGAGCTGTTTTTT,CASSLGSQNTGELFF
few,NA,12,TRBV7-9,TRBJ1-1,TGTGCCATGACAGCTGGTGGGACTGAAGCTTTCTTT,CAMTAGGTEAFF
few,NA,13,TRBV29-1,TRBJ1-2,TGCAGCGTTGGAGAAGGTCCTCCCTATGGCTACACCTTC,CSVGEGPPYGYTF
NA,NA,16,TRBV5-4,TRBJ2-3,TGTGCCAGCAGCTTGTGGTCATCGTCGAGCACAGATACGCAGTATTTT,CASSLWSSSSTDTQYF
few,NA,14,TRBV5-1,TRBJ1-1,TGCGCCAGCAGCCCCCGGAGGGCTGGCACTGAAGCTTTCTTT,CASSPRRAGTEAFF
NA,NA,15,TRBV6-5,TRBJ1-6,TGTGCCAGCCGCCCCCTCGACGGCACTCATCTGGACCTCCACTTT,CASRPLDGTHLDLHF
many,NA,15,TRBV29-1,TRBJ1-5,TGCAGCGTTCAACTTGGATGGAAGGACGATCAGCCCCAGCATTTT,CSVQLGWKDDQPQHF
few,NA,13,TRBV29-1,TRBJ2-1,TGCAGCGTTGAAGGGCCAGGAGAGAGGGAGCAGTTCTTC,CSVEGPGEREQFF
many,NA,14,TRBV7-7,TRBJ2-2,TGTGCCAGCAGCCCCGGACGGGCGGGTGGGGAGCTGTTTTTT,CASSPGRAGGELFF
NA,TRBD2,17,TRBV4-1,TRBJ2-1,TGCGCCAGCAGCCCCGCCCAGGGTAGCGGGGCCTACAATGAGCAGTTCTTC,CASSPAQGSGAYNEQFF
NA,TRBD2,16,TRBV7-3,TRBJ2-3,TGTGCCAGCAGCCCTCGGGGGGGGGCTGGAGGAGATACGCAGTATTTT,CASSPRGGAGGDTQYF
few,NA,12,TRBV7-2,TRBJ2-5,TGTGCCAGCAGTAACCCTTCGGAGACCCAGTACTTC,CASSNPSETQYF
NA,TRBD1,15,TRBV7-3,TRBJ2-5,TGTGCCAGCAGCCCGGAGGACAGGGGGCCAGAGACCCAGTACTTC,CASSPEDRGPETQYF
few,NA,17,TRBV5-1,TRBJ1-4,TGCGCCAGCAGCTCCTACGGACCCACAAGGACTAATGAAAAACTGTTTTTT,CASSSYGPTRTNEKLFF
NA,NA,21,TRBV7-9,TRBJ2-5,TGTGCCAGCAGCCCACAGGGGTGGGAGGAGACTCGAAACATAAAACAAGAGACCCAGTACTTC,CASSPQGWEETRNIKQETQYF
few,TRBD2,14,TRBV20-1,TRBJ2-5,TGCAGTGCCCTTCCGGTAGCGGGGGGCCATGGCCAGTACTTC,CSALPVAGGHGQYF
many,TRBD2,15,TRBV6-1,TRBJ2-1,TGTGCCAGCAGTGGACTAGCGGGGGGCTACAATGAGCAGTTCTTC,CASSGLAGGYNEQFF
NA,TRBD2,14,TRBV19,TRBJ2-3,TGTGCCAGTAGCCGGGGGGATAGCACAGATACGCAGTATTTT,CASSRGDSTDTQYF
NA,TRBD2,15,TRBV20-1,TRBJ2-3,TGCAGTGCTGATTGGGCTAGGGAGGGTACAGATACGCAGTATTTT,CSADWAREGTDTQYF
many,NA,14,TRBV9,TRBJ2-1,TGTGCCAGCAGCGTAGCTGGATGGGACAATGAGCAGTTCTTC,CASSVAGWDNEQFF
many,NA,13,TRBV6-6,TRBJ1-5,TGTGCCAGCACCGTTTATAGCAATCAGCCCCAGCATTTT,CASTVYSNQPQHF
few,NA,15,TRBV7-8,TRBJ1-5,TGTGCCAGCAGCTTAGTTGATCGTAGCAATCAGCCCCAGCATTTT,CASSLVDRSNQPQHF